This T cell receptor (beta chain) was identified in a study of CD8+CD57+ T cells in acquired aplastic anemia. Study summary: The mean DNA yield obtained from sorted CD4+ and CD8+ cells came to around 3 ug. The study obtained about 10 million reads on average for CD4+ cells from healthy donors.

The table lists this clonotype with many counts. The CDR3 has 16 amino acids. V shed 4 bases and J shed 1 base, with 16 bases lying between them. Germline V gene sequence: CDR1 DFQATT, CDR2 SNEGSKA (reference sequence). It was genomic DNA that served as the template for profiling TCR beta VDJ and CDR3. Via MiXCR, TCRdb re-called the reads, giving one row per CDR3 protein. Among roughly 420,000 distinct CDR3 sequences listed, about two thirds were seen once. This receptor was identified in a human donor in good health, serving as a control. What was sequenced was sorted CD4+, CD8+, or CD8+CD57+ T cells (not recorded which) from PBMCs. The rearrangement links TRBV20-1 to TRBJ2-2, with D possibly matching TRBD2 (5 bases). CDR3 in amino acids: CSAKLSGDLNTGELFF. In DNA, the CDR3 is TGCAGTGCTAAACTATCCGGGGATTTGAACACCGGGGAGCTGTTTTTT.